These 26 T cell receptor beta chains were sequenced from one sample in a study of T cell repertoires in cytomegalovirus infection. MiXCR was run by TCRdb on the reads, yielding one entry per CDR3 protein. The sample carries under 200,000 distinct CDR3 sequences, roughly 9% recorded once. The sequencing sample was made of PBMCs. These receptors came from a human donor in good health (CMV status not recorded). Some clones in this sample may be carry-over from other donors' samples.

This clonotype was observed many times. V is TRBV28 and J is TRBJ2-1; no reliable D call. Germline V gives CDR1 MDHEN, CDR2 SYDVKM. CDR3 size: 18 residues. V lost 4 bases to trimming and J lost 8 bases, with 27 bases between them. DNA of the CDR3: TGTGCCAGCAGTTGGTTAGGAGTTAGGGTGGCCTCTTGGGATGAGCAGTTCTTC. The encoded protein is CASSWLGVRVASWDEQFF.

This clonotype came up a few times. The chain links TRBV28 to TRBJ2-3; D is unclear. The CDR3 is 16 residues long. The V end lost 3 bases, the J end lost 1 base, and 14 bases lay between the germline ends. Germline-derived CDR1 and CDR2 are MDHEN and SYDVKM. The CDR3 is CASSLSPVTRTDTQYF. The CDR3 DNA follows: TGTGCCAGCAGTTTGTCGCCCGTAACTCGCACAGATACGCAGTATTTT.

This clonotype was seen a handful of times. The rearrangement joins TRBV7-9 to TRBJ2-5, with 11 bases that match TRBD2. Germline-derived CDR1 and CDR2 are SEHNR and FQNEAQ (reference sequence). V lost 5 bases to trimming and J lost 5 bases; unmatched junction nucleotides: 10. This CDR3 is built from 16 residues. CDR3 protein: CASSMWTSGLRETQYF. CDR3 DNA sequence: TGTGCCAGCAGCATGTGGACTAGCGGGCTGAGGGAGACCCAGTACTTC.

Ten or more counts support this clonotype. The CDR3 loop reads CASSQDLATPRWFF. In DNA, the CDR3 is TGCGCCAGCAGCCAAGATCTCGCGACCCCCCGCTGGTTCTTC. The chain couples TRBV4-1 to TRBJ2-1; D is uncertain. V shed 0 bases and J shed 15 bases, with 18 bases lying between them. The germline V gene encodes CDR1 MGHRA and CDR2 YSYEKL. The CDR3 sequence is 14 residues long.

A few counts support this clonotype. The chain employs TRBV20-1 and TRBJ1-5, with 7 bases identical to TRBD1. CDR3 length equals 14 residues. J gave up 4 bases and V 5 bases, and 8 bases lay outside the gene matches. From germline, CDR1 is DFQATT and CDR2 SNEGSKA (reference sequence). The CDR3 region is CSAPRTGRNQPQHF. In DNA form, the CDR3 reads TGCAGTGCTCCTAGGACAGGCCGGAATCAGCCCCAGCATTTT.

The J gene is TRBJ2-7, the V gene TRBV20-1, with 8 bases fitting TRBD2. V lost 4 bases and J lost 2; bases outside the gene matches: 7. The CDR3 is 14 residues long. Germline CDR1 and CDR2: DFQATT and SNEGSKA (reference sequence). The CDR3 coding sequence is TGCAGTGCTACGAATCTAGCGGGTGCCTACGAGCAGTACTTC. Protein: CSATNLAGAYEQYF.

This clonotype was seen more than once but under ten times. The chain links TRBV28 to TRBJ2-7; TRBD1 matches at 7 bases. CDR1 MDHEN and CDR2 SYDVKM come from the germline V gene. V trimming: 4 bases; J trimming: 5 bases; junction bases outside the gene matches: 5. The CDR3 length is 13 residues. The CDR3 loop reads CASSSTGRNEQYF. CDR3 DNA: TGTGCCAGCAGTTCGACAGGGAGAAACGAGCAGTACTTC. The full variable domain, with the rest looked up from reference TRBV28 and TRBJ2-7, is DVKVTQSSRYLVKRTGEKVFLECVQDMDHENMFWYRQDPGLGLRLIYFSYDVKMKEKGDIPEGYSVSREKKERFSLILESASTNQTSMYLCASSSTGRNEQYFGPGTRLTVT.

This clonotype showed up just a few times. This chain uses TRBV6-5 with TRBJ1-3; D is undetermined. Germline V gene lookup returns CDR1 MNHEY and CDR2 SVGAGI. Between the trimmed V and J ends, which lost 2 bases and 4 bases, there was a span of 15 bases. The CDR3 runs 16 residues. The chain's CDR3 is CASSYSRAAGGNTIYF. The DNA for the CDR3 is TGTGCCAGCAGTTACAGCCGGGCTGCGGGGGGAAACACCATATATTTT.

This clonotype was counted ten times or more. This chain joins TRBV7-2 and TRBJ2-2; a possible D gene is TRBD1 (6 bases). V lost 1 base and J lost 0, with 12 bases in between. The CDR3 runs 17 residues. Germline V gene data show CDR1 as SGHTA and CDR2 as FQGNSA. CDR3 coding DNA: TGTGCCAGCAGCTTAGGGCCGACAGGCGCGAACACCGGGGAGCTGTTTTTT. Translating it yields CASSLGPTGANTGELFF.

This clonotype has a count of ten or more. The chain joins TRBV7-8 to TRBJ1-2, with D maybe TRBD1 (6 bases). V gave up 8 bases and J gave up 3 bases, with 16 bases separating them. Germline assignment: CDR1 SGHVS and CDR2 FQNEAQ. This CDR3 is 14 amino acids long. The DNA of the CDR3 is TGTGCCAGCGTTTCGGACCCAGGGGACTATGGCTACACCTTC. This encodes CASVSDPGDYGYTF.

The gene calls are TRBV4-3 and TRBJ2-7, with a possible D match to TRBD1 (6 bases). This CDR3 spans 14 amino acids. The V gene lost 0 bases and the J gene lost 6 bases, with 12 bases spanning the gap. Germline V gene data show CDR1 as LGHNA and CDR2 as YSLEER. The CDR3 loop is CASSQDKGRGEQYF. DNA of the CDR3: TGCGCCAGCAGCCAAGATAAAGGCAGGGGCGAGCAGTACTTC.

This clonotype was seen more than once but under ten times. The V gene is TRBV15, the J gene TRBJ2-3, with D tentatively TRBD1 (6 bases). This CDR3 is 16 amino acids long. Trimming stripped 6 bases from V and 2 bases from J, with 18 bases between. The germline V gene encodes CDR1 LNHNV and CDR2 YYDKDF (reference sequence). The CDR3 nucleotides read TGTGCCACCAGTAATACCAAGGGGGTGTACACAGATACGCAGTATTTT. As protein: CATSNTKGVYTDTQYF.

This clonotype was counted at least ten times. V gene TRBV7-2 combines with J gene TRBJ1-4, with TRBD1 as a possible D gene (5 bases). This CDR3 is built from 14 residues. With 7 bases removed from V and 0 bases from J, the gap between germline ends came to 9 bases. CDR1 is SGHTA, CDR2 FQGNSA, per germline. CDR3 DNA sequence: TGTGCCAGCAAGAGACAGCCAACTAATGAAAAACTGTTTTTT. Amino acid sequence: CASKRQPTNEKLFF.

This clonotype showed up many times. The genes are TRBV2 and TRBJ1-1; possible D gene TRBD1, 6 bases. The CDR3 covers 16 residues. Germline assignment: CDR1 SNHLY and CDR2 FYNNEI. V lost 9 bases to trimming and J lost 5 bases, with 25 bases between them. The CDR3 DNA is TGTGCCAGTCGAACGGATGGGGGGGGCGGTGGAACTGAAGCTTTCTTT. Residues: CASRTDGGGGGTEAFF.

This clonotype has at least ten counts. The V and J genes are TRBV7-2 and TRBJ2-2; weak D call: TRBD2 (6 bases). Germline CDR1 reads SGHTA; CDR2 reads FQGNSA. The CDR3 has 15 residues. With 5 bases removed from V and 4 bases from J, the gap between germline ends came to 14 bases. The CDR3 is CASSPQRAGTGELFF. The CDR3 DNA sequence: TGTGCCAGCAGCCCGCAGCGGGCAGGCACCGGGGAGCTGTTTTTT.

There are many counts of this clonotype. V is TRBV28 and J is TRBJ1-1; no reliable D call. The CDR3 covers 11 residues. CDR1 is MDHEN and CDR2 is SYDVKM in the germline V gene. V lost 3 bases and J 8 bases, leaving 7 bases between the germline ends. CDR3 in DNA: TGTGCCAGCAGTTTTTCAGCGGAAGCTTTCTTT. This sequence encodes CASSFSAEAFF.

V gene TRBV28 combines with J gene TRBJ1-2; a possible D gene is TRBD1 (5 bases). Germline V gives CDR1 MDHEN, CDR2 SYDVKM. The CDR3 loop spans 11 amino acids. V was shortened by 2 bases and J by 12 bases, with 10 bases between the two germline ends. CDR3 sequence: CASSLATGNTF. Here the CDR3 DNA reads TGTGCCAGCAGTTTAGCCACAGGAAACACCTTC.

This clonotype was seen ten or more times. The rearrangement links TRBV7-2 to TRBJ1-2; 9 bases agree with TRBD1. V was clipped by 5 bases and J by 4 bases; unmatched bases: 8. The CDR3 has 15 amino acids. CDR1 is SGHTA and CDR2 is FQGNSA in the germline V gene. CDR3 coding DNA: TGTGCCAGCAGCAGCACAGGGGGCATAGCCTATGGCTACACCTTC. Its translation: CASSSTGGIAYGYTF.

This clonotype was seen at least ten times. The J gene is TRBJ2-5, the V gene TRBV5-4, with 11 bases aligning to TRBD2. With V trimmed by 1 base and J by 5 bases, 4 bases remained unmatched. The CDR3 has 15 amino acids. Looked up from germline, CDR1 is SGHNT and CDR2 is YYREEE (reference sequence). DNA for the CDR3: TGTGCCAGCAGCTTGATTAGCGGGAGGGGCGAGACCCAGTACTTC. Its translation is CASSLISGRGETQYF.

This clonotype was observed at least ten times. V is TRBV19 and J is TRBJ2-2; no clear D. CDR1 is LNHDA, CDR2 SQIVND, per germline (reference sequence). The CDR3 has 14 amino acids. The V end was cut by 7 bases, the J end by 4 bases, with 13 bases between. The DNA of the CDR3 is TGTGCCAGTAATGAGTTGAGGTTCACCGGGGAGCTGTTTTTT. Encoded protein: CASNELRFTGELFF.

This clonotype was observed at least ten times. This sequence joins TRBV7-2 and TRBJ2-3; no clear D gene. V lost 5 bases and J lost 3, with 18 bases in between. The germline V gene has CDR1 SGHTA and CDR2 FQGNSA. This CDR3 has 16 amino acids. The CDR3 protein is CASSHWATRKTDTQYF. For the CDR3, the DNA is TGTGCCAGCAGCCATTGGGCGACGCGTAAAACAGATACGCAGTATTTT.

In this sample, this clonotype turned up many times. V gene TRBV7-8 combines with J gene TRBJ2-1, with D unclear. Germline CDR1 is SGHVS and CDR2 is FQNEAQ. The CDR3 has 14 amino acids. Trimming shortened V by 2 bases and J by 8 bases, and 13 bases separated the two germline ends. CDR3 residues: CASSLLGPFDEQFF. CDR3 bases: TGTGCCAGCAGCTTACTTGGACCGTTCGATGAGCAGTTCTTC.

In this sample, this clonotype turned up a few times. V is TRBV11-2 and J is TRBJ2-1, with 10 bases that match TRBD1. Trimming took 2 bases from V and 2 from J; bases not matched to a gene: 3. This CDR3 comprises 16 residues. Germline V CDR1 and CDR2: SGHAT, FQNNGV. The CDR3 sequence: CASSLYGTGAYNEQFF. The DNA of the CDR3 is TGTGCCAGCAGCTTATATGGGACAGGGGCCTACAATGAGCAGTTCTTC.

This clonotype was observed many times. The gene calls are TRBV7-2 and TRBJ2-3, with D possibly TRBD2 on 6 matching bases. The length of the CDR3 is 15 residues. Trimming took off 5 bases at V and 1 base at J, with 13 bases between the two ends. Germline-derived CDR1 and CDR2 are SGHTA and FQGNSA. This chain's CDR3 is CASSPRRAGTDTQYF. CDR3 DNA sequence: TGTGCCAGCAGCCCCCGGAGGGCAGGCACAGATACGCAGTATTTT.

This clonotype was seen ten or more times. The rearrangement links TRBV7-8 to TRBJ1-1; no firm D call. This CDR3 has 15 residues. The germline V gene has CDR1 SGHVS and CDR2 FQNEAQ. V was cut by 6 bases and J by 5 bases, with 19 bases left in between. This CDR3 is CASRTRRGSRTEAFF. CDR3 sequence (DNA): TGTGCCAGCAGAACGCGGCGGGGTTCGCGGACTGAAGCTTTCTTT. Using reference TRBV7-8 and TRBJ1-1 for the parts outside the CDR3, the full variable domain is GAGVSQSPRYKVAKRGQDVALRCDPISGHVSLFWYQQALGQGPEFLTYFQNEAQLDKSGLPSDRFFAERPEGSVSTLKIQRTQQEDSAVYLCASRTRRGSRTEAFFGQGTRLTVV.

Ten or more counts support this clonotype. This chain uses TRBV5-5 with TRBJ1-5; D may be TRBD1 (6 bases). Germline assignment: CDR1 SGHKS and CDR2 YYEKEE (reference sequence). This CDR3 is 15 amino acids long. V gave up 3 bases and J gave up 3 bases, with 13 bases separating them. The CDR3 reads CASSSTRGYNQPQHF. The CDR3 coding sequence is TGTGCCAGCAGCTCGACAAGGGGGTACAATCAGCCCCAGCATTTT.